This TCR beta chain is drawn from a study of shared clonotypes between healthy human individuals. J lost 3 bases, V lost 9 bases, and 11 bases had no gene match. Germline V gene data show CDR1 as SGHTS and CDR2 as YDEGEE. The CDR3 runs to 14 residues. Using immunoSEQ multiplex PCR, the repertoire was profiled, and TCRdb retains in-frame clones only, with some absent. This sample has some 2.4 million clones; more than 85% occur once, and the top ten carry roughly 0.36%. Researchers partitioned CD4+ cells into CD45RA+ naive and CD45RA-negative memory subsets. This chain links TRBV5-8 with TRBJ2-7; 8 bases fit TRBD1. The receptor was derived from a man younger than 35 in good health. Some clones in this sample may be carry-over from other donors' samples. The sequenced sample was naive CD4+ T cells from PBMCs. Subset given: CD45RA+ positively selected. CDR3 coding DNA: TGTGCCACGACCCGGACAGGGCTTCTCTACGAGCAGTACTTC. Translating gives CATTRTGLLYEQYF.